These 23 T cell receptor beta chains came from one sample sequenced in a study of T-cell reconstitution after alpha-beta-depleted transplantation in children. As it was prepared, the TCRbeta library received unique molecular identifiers. TCRdb called the PCR reads again in MiXCR, with one record for every CDR3 protein. The repertoire holds 250,000 to 350,000 distinct CDR3 sequences, with 23% as singletons. The material was PBMCs, mostly from graft donor cells, obtained 180 days after TCRalphabeta/CD19-depleted stem cell transplant. These receptors were taken from a male patient aged 10 to 17 who had a stem cell transplant for acute lymphoblastic leukemia, so the T cells may come from the graft donor.

This clonotype was found a few times. V usage is TRBV5-1 and J usage is TRBJ1-2; 9 nucleotides agree with TRBD1. In germline, CDR1 is SGHRS, CDR2 YFSETQ. The J segment lost 1 base and the V segment lost 2 bases, leaving 9 bases of the junction unmatched. This CDR3 has 17 residues. The CDR3 is CASSFVWTGEINYGYTF. The DNA of the CDR3 is TGCGCCAGCAGCTTTGTCTGGACAGGGGAGATTAACTATGGCTACACCTTC.

The J gene is TRBJ2-1, the V gene TRBV19, with D maybe TRBD1 (6 bases). Germline loops: CDR1 LNHDA, CDR2 SQIVND (reference sequence). The CDR3 runs to 14 residues. The V end was cut by 5 bases, the J end by 4 bases, with 12 bases between. The CDR3, as DNA: TGTGCCAGTAGTTGGGACACAATTTACAATGAGCAGTTCTTC. Amino acid sequence: CASSWDTIYNEQFF.

V gene TRBV4-2 combines with J gene TRBJ2-7; 7 nucleotides align to TRBD2. Germline V gene sequence: CDR1 LGHNA, CDR2 YNFKEQ. Trimming cost V 1 base and J 1 base; bases outside gene matches: 7. This CDR3 comprises 16 residues. The CDR3 DNA follows: TGTGCCAGCAGCCAAGTTCCAGCGGGGTTTTCCTACGAGCAGTACTTC. It translates to CASSQVPAGFSYEQYF.

The rearrangement links TRBV7-9 to TRBJ1-6; D is unresolved. V shed 5 bases and J shed 12 bases, with 11 bases lying between them. CDR3 length equals 12 residues. CDR1 and CDR2 (germline): SEHNR, FQNEAQ (reference sequence). The CDR3 sequence is CASSNPNGPLHF. CDR3 nucleotide sequence: TGTGCCAGCAGCAACCCGAATGGACCCCTCCACTTT.

The chain is built from TRBV7-9 and TRBJ1-1; TRBD1 matches at 7 bases. The CDR3 runs to 15 residues. In germline, CDR1 is SEHNR, CDR2 FQNEAQ (reference sequence). Trimming cost V 2 bases and J 5 bases; bases outside gene matches: 8. The CDR3 DNA follows: TGTGCCAGCAGCTTACGAGGTACAGGGGAGACTGAAGCTTTCTTT. Its translation: CASSLRGTGETEAFF.

The J gene is TRBJ2-3, the V gene TRBV5-1; 11 positions agree with TRBD2. Germline-derived CDR1 and CDR2 are SGHRS and YFSETQ. V was pared by 6 bases and J by 6 bases, with 9 bases of the junction left unmatched. CDR3 length: 15 residues. CDR3 region: CASTSVASGRDTQYF. DNA for the CDR3: TGCGCCAGCACCTCTGTGGCTAGCGGGAGGGATACGCAGTATTTT.

This clonotype came up a few times. J is TRBJ2-7 and V is TRBV20-1, with 11 nucleotides matching TRBD2. The CDR3 is 18 residues long. CDR1 and CDR2 from the germline V gene are DFQATT and SNEGSKA (reference sequence). V shed 1 base, J shed 0 bases, and the junction held 11 bases outside the gene matches. CDR3 bases: TGCAGTGCTAGAGGGGCTAGCGGGAGGATTCTCAGCTCCTACGAGCAGTACTTC. This codes for CSARGASGRILSSYEQYF.

The V call is TRBV6-5, the J call TRBJ2-7, with D possibly being TRBD1 (5 bases). Per germline, CDR1 MNHEY and CDR2 SVGAGI. The CDR3 sequence is 14 residues long. The germline V and J ends were trimmed by 1 base and 3 bases, with 10 bases remaining between them. In nucleotides, the CDR3 is TGTGCCAGCAGTTACTTAGACAGTGACTACGAGCAGTACTTC. Amino acids: CASSYLDSDYEQYF.

Only one count was recorded for this clonotype. The rearrangement links TRBV5-1 to TRBJ2-1; 8 nucleotides agree with TRBD2. The J segment lost 8 bases and the V segment lost 1 base, leaving 8 bases of the junction unmatched. This CDR3 is 15 amino acids long. The germline CDR1 and CDR2 sequences are SGHRS and YFSETQ. CDR3 sequence reads: CASSLLSGSPHEQFF. DNA of the CDR3: TGCGCCAGCAGCTTGTTGAGCGGGAGCCCTCATGAGCAGTTCTTC.

This chain uses TRBV18 with TRBJ2-3, with 9 bases matching TRBD2. V dropped 3 bases and J dropped 0; count of bases not matched to a gene: 10. The CDR3 sequence is 18 residues long. Germline V gene lookup returns CDR1 KGHSH and CDR2 LQKENI. This CDR3 is CASSPLPASGVSTDTQYF. CDR3 coding DNA: TGTGCCAGCTCACCCCTCCCAGCTAGCGGGGTCAGCACAGATACGCAGTATTTT.

V is TRBV10-3 and J is TRBJ2-7; 12 bases fit TRBD2. The germline V gene encodes CDR1 ENHRY and CDR2 SYGVKD. The CDR3 loop spans 15 amino acids. V was clipped by 4 bases and J by 0 bases; unmatched bases: 1. The chain's CDR3 is CAISASGGGSYEQYF. DNA for the CDR3: TGTGCCATCAGTGCTAGCGGGGGGGGCTCCTACGAGCAGTACTTC.

The genes are TRBV5-1 and TRBJ2-2; TRBD2 matches at 13 bases. Trimming cost V 4 bases and J 1 base; bases outside gene matches: 10. Germline V gives CDR1 SGHRS, CDR2 YFSETQ. This CDR3 spans 19 amino acids. The CDR3 region has the DNA TGCGCCAGCAGCACTTGGACTAGCGGGAGAAAGTTGAACACCGGGGAGCTGTTTTTT. The encoded protein is CASSTWTSGRKLNTGELFF.

The V gene is TRBV20-1, the J gene TRBJ2-1, with TRBD1 identical over 10 bases. This CDR3 has 14 residues. CDR1 and CDR2 (germline): DFQATT, SNEGSKA (reference sequence). Trimming at V came to 3 bases and at J to 5 bases, leaving 4 bases not matched to a gene. The CDR3 DNA reads as TGCAGTGCTAGGGCCGGGACAGGGGACAATGAGCAGTTCTTC. It translates to CSARAGTGDNEQFF.

The chain links TRBV5-1 to TRBJ2-3, with TRBD2 identical over 9 bases. Trimming at V came to 9 bases and at J to 5 bases, leaving 19 bases not matched to a gene. This CDR3 comprises 17 residues. Germline-derived CDR1 and CDR2 are SGHRS and YFSETQ. The CDR3: CATRRGPSGTKEDTQYF. The CDR3, as DNA: TGCGCCACCAGAAGGGGGCCTAGCGGGACGAAGGAAGATACGCAGTATTTT.

The rearrangement uses TRBV29-1 and TRBJ1-4; TRBD1 is a possible D gene (6 bases). Per germline, CDR1 SQVTM and CDR2 ANQGSEA. V was pared by 4 bases and J by 4 bases, with 7 bases between. CDR3 length equals 12 residues. In DNA form, the CDR3 reads TGCAGCGTTGGGACAGTTAATGAAAAACTGTTTTTT. Encoded protein: CSVGTVNEKLFF. Based on the CDR3 plus reference TRBV29-1 and TRBJ1-4, the full variable domain is SAVISQKPSRDICQRGTSLTIQCQVDSQVTMMFWYRQQPGQSLTLIATANQGSEATYESGFVIDKFPISRPNLTFSTLTVSNMSPEDSSIYLCSVGTVNEKLFFGSGTQLSVL.

This chain connects TRBV5-1 to TRBJ2-2; TRBD2 aligns across 9 bases. With V trimmed by 0 bases and J by 7 bases, 4 bases remained unmatched. The CDR3 length is 15 residues. Germline CDR1 and CDR2: SGHRS and YFSETQ. In DNA form, the CDR3 reads TGCGCCAGCAGCTTGGTAGCGGGAGTTGACGGGGAGCTGTTTTTT. Protein sequence: CASSLVAGVDGELFF. Full variable domain (rest looked up from reference TRBV5-1 and TRBJ2-2): KAGVTQTPRYLIKTRGQQVTLSCSPISGHRSVSWYQQTPGQGLQFLFEYFSETQRNKGNFPGRFSGRQFSNSRSEMNVSTLELGDSALYLCASSLVAGVDGELFFGEGSRLTVL.

A few counts support this clonotype. The V and J genes are TRBV5-1 and TRBJ1-1, with 7 bases fitting TRBD1. The CDR3 contains 17 residues. Per germline, CDR1 SGHRS and CDR2 YFSETQ. Trimming cost V 0 bases and J 0 bases; bases outside gene matches: 8. Written as DNA, the CDR3 is TGCGCCAGCAGCTTGGAGGGGGCTCGGTCCTTGAACACTGAAGCTTTCTTT. Protein sequence: CASSLEGARSLNTEAFF.

The rearrangement joins TRBV7-9 to TRBJ2-1, with TRBD1 identical over 9 bases. The CDR3 is made up of 14 amino acids. Germline lookup yields CDR1 SEHNR and CDR2 FQNEAQ (reference sequence). J lost 8 bases, V lost 4 bases, and 6 bases had no gene match. CDR3 coding DNA: TGTGCCAGCAGCTATTCACAGGGGGCGGATGAGCAGTTCTTC. Translation gives CASSYSQGADEQFF.

This clonotype occurred a few times. J is TRBJ2-7 and V is TRBV6-2 or TRBV6-3, with D possibly being TRBD1 or TRBD2 (5 bases each). V lost 8 bases, J lost 3 bases, and 14 bases lay in between. This CDR3 spans 13 amino acids. CDR1 and CDR2 from the germline V gene are MNHEY and SVGEGT. The CDR3 region is CASRDGIFYEQYF. CDR3 sequence (DNA): TGTGCCAGCCGGGACGGAATCTTCTACGAGCAGTACTTC.

This clonotype occurred once. The rearrangement joins TRBV5-1 to TRBJ1-3; 10 bases are shared with TRBD1. J was trimmed by 4 bases and V by 5 bases; bases with no gene match: 6. This CDR3 has 15 residues. Per the germline V gene, CDR1 is SGHRS and CDR2 is YFSETQ. The DNA of the CDR3 is TGCGCCAGCAGACCCGGGACAGGGGAAGGAAACACCATATATTTT. It encodes CASRPGTGEGNTIYF.

This clonotype occurred a few times. The chain combines TRBV15 with TRBJ1-1; no clear D gene. This CDR3 has 13 amino acids. Looked up from germline, CDR1 is LNHNV and CDR2 is YYDKDF (reference sequence). The germline V and J ends were trimmed by 1 base and 1 base, with 4 bases remaining between them. CDR3: CATSRVGNTEAFF. DNA of the CDR3: TGTGCCACCAGCAGAGTTGGGAACACTGAAGCTTTCTTT.

V and J are TRBV7-3 and TRBJ2-7; 8 bases are a match to TRBD2. Germline V CDR1 and CDR2: SGHTA, FQGTGA. The CDR3 spans 15 residues. After removal of 5 bases from V and 0 bases from J, the junction contained 6 bases not matched to a gene. In nucleotides, the CDR3 is TGTGCCAGCAGCCCGGGAGGGGGTAGCTCCTACGAGCAGTACTTC. Translation: CASSPGGGSSYEQYF.

This clonotype was counted a few times. This sequence joins TRBV29-1 and TRBJ2-2, with D perhaps matching TRBD1 (5 bases). V shed 7 bases and J shed 4 bases, with 13 bases lying between them. CDR3 length: 13 amino acids. Looked up from germline, CDR1 is SQVTM and CDR2 is ANQGSEA. CDR3 sequence (DNA): TGCAGCGCCTCTCAGGGCCTCACCGGGGAGCTGTTTTTT. This sequence encodes CSASQGLTGELFF.